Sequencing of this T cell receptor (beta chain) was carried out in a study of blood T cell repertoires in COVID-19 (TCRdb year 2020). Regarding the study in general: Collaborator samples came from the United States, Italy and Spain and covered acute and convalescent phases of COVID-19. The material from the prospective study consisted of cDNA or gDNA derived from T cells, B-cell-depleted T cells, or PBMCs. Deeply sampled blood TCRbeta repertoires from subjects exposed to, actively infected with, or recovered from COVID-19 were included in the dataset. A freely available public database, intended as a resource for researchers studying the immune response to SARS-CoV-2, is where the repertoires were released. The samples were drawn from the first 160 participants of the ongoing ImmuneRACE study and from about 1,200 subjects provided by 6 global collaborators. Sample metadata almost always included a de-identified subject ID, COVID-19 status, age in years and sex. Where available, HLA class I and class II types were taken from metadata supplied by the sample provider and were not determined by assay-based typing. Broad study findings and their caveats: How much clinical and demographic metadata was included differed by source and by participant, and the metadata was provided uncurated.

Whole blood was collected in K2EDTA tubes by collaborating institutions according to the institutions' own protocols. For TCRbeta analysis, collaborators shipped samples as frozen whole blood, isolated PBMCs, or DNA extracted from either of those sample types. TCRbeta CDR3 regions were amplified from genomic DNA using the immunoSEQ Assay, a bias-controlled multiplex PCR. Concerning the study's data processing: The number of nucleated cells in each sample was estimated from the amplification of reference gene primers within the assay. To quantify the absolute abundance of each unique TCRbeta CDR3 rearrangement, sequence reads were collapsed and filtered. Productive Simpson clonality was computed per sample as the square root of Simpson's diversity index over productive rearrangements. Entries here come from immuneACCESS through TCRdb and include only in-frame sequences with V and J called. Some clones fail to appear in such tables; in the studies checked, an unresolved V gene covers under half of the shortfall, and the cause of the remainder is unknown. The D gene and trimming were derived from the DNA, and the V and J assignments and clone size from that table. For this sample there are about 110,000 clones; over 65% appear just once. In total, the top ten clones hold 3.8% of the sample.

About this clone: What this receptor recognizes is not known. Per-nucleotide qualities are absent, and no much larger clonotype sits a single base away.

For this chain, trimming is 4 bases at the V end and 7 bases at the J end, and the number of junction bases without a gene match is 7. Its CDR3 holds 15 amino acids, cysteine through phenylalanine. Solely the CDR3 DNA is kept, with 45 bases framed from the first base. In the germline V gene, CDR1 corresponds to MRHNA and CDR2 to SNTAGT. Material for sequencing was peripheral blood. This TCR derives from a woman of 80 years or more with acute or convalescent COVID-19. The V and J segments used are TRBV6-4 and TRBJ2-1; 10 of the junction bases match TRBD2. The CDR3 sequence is CASSAEGLAQNEQFF. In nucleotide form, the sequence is TGTGCCAGCAGTGCCGAGGGACTAGCGCAAAATGAGCAGTTCTTC.